Below are 9 T cell receptor beta chains sequenced from a single sample in a study of blood T cell repertoires in COVID-19. Profiling relied on immunoSEQ multiplex PCR, and the TCRdb table lists in-frame clones only, not all of them. This table has roughly 200,000 clones, 65% to 85% appearing once. Sequenced: peripheral blood. Source of these receptors: a man between 40 and 49 years old with acute or convalescent COVID-19.

This chain joins TRBV7-9 and TRBJ2-3, with D possibly being TRBD2 (5 bases). The CDR3 length is 14 residues. Trimming stripped 5 bases from V and 5 bases from J, with 14 bases between. The germline V gene encodes CDR1 SEHNR and CDR2 FQNEAQ (reference sequence). CDR3 residues: CASSTTLAGDTQYF. CDR3 nucleotides: TGTGCCAGCAGCACAACCCTAGCAGGAGATACGCAGTATTTT.

This chain uses TRBV7-9 with TRBJ1-4, with D possibly being TRBD1 (6 bases). Germline values: CDR1 SEHNR, CDR2 FQNEAQ (reference sequence). V was shortened by 5 bases and J by 6 bases, with 16 bases between the two germline ends. This CDR3 comprises 15 residues. CDR3 DNA: TGTGCCAGCAGCCTACCCAGGGGAGGGGATGAAAAACTGTTTTTT. Translating gives CASSLPRGGDEKLFF. The whole variable domain, remainder taken from reference TRBV7-9 and TRBJ1-4, is DTGVSQNPRHKITKRGQNVTFRCDPISEHNRLYWYRQTLGQGPEFLTYFQNEAQLEKSRLLSDRFSAERPKGSFSTLEIQRTEQGDSAMYLCASSLPRGGDEKLFFGSGTQLSVL.

The chain employs TRBV4-1 and TRBJ2-5, with TRBD2 matching 7 bases. CDR1 is MGHRA and CDR2 is YSYEKL in the germline V gene. J gave up 0 bases and V 1 base, and 5 bases lay outside the gene matches. CDR3 length equals 16 residues. The CDR3 nucleotides are TGCGCCAGCAGCCAAGGGGCTAGCGGACACCAAGAGACCCAGTACTTC. This gives the protein CASSQGASGHQETQYF.

The gene calls are TRBV2 and TRBJ1-2; 7 nucleotides agree with TRBD1. The CDR3 sequence is 14 residues long. With 5 bases clipped from V and 4 bases from J, the junction kept 7 bases outside the gene matches. The germline V gene has CDR1 SNHLY and CDR2 FYNNEI. The CDR3 sequence: CASSPEQGIYGYTF. CDR3 DNA sequence: TGTGCCAGCAGTCCCGAACAGGGGATCTATGGCTACACCTTC.

V is TRBV30 and J is TRBJ2-5, with unresolved D. This CDR3 comprises 13 residues. The V gene's germline CDR1 is GTSNPN and CDR2 SVGIG (reference sequence). V was cut by 2 bases and J by 7 bases, with 14 bases left in between. The CDR3 region is CAWSTARQATQYF. The CDR3 DNA sequence: TGTGCCTGGAGTACGGCCCGCCAGGCGACCCAGTACTTC.

This chain uses TRBV27 with TRBJ2-2; D might be TRBD2 (6 bases). The CDR3 loop spans 14 amino acids. Germline V gene lookup returns CDR1 MNHEY and CDR2 SMNVEV (reference sequence). Trimming stripped 1 base from V and 5 bases from J, with 8 bases between. CDR3 amino acids: CASSLLEGTGELFF. CDR3 nucleotides: TGTGCCAGCAGTTTATTGGAGGGAACCGGGGAGCTGTTTTTT.

V is TRBV19 and J is TRBJ1-2; TRBD1 aligns across 7 bases. Trimming removed 6 bases from V and 3 bases from J; junction bases left unmatched: 7. Germline-derived CDR1 and CDR2 are LNHDA and SQIVND (reference sequence). The CDR3 extends over 14 amino acids. DNA of the CDR3: TGTGCCAGTAGGCCCACGACAGGGTACTATGGCTACACCTTC. It encodes CASRPTTGYYGYTF.

Only one count was recorded for this clone. This rearrangement joins TRBV11-2 to TRBJ2-1; 7 bases map to TRBD1. Germline-derived CDR1 and CDR2 are SGHAT and FQNNGV. The CDR3 covers 15 residues. Germline trimming cut 4 bases from V and 5 bases from J; bases unmatched to any gene: 8. The CDR3 is CASSSTGDKDNEQFF. The DNA of the CDR3 is TGTGCCAGCAGCTCAACAGGGGATAAAGACAATGAGCAGTTCTTC.

The chain uses TRBV6-6 and TRBJ1-5; TRBD1 agrees at 9 bases. The CDR3 has 16 amino acids. Germline V gives CDR1 MNHNY, CDR2 SVGAGI (reference sequence). J was trimmed by 0 bases and V by 4 bases; bases with no gene match: 4. The DNA of the CDR3 is TGTGCCAGCAGTTGGGGACAGGGCCGTAGCAATCAGCCCCAGCATTTT. As protein: CASSWGQGRSNQPQHF.